These T cell receptor beta chains were read from a single sample in a study of blood T cell repertoires in COVID-19. This table comes from immunoSEQ multiplex PCR, and its TCRdb copy is limited to in-frame clones, with some not included. This sample has 200,000 to 250,000 clones, with 88% found just once. Material for sequencing was peripheral blood. Receptors were obtained from a woman aged 40 to 50 who had recovered from COVID-19. CDR3s include the opening cysteine and the closing phenylalanine or tryptophan. D genes are given only for firm matches. The size field is filled for only some rows; it gives once, few, many or a size class.

j_call | d_call | clone_size | v_call | cdr3_aa | cdr3_nt
TRBJ2-1 | TRBD1 | . | TRBV18 | CASSPSSGGNEQFF | TGTGCCAGCTCACCTTCGTCAGGGGGCAATGAGCAGTTCTTC
TRBJ1-4 | . | . | TRBV28 | CASSNRPGDEKLFF | TGTGCCAGCAGTAACAGGCCTGGAGATGAAAAACTGTTTTTT
TRBJ2-5 | TRBD2 | . | TRBV6-2/TRBV6-3 | CASSRLAGGLTQETQYF | TGTGCCAGCAGCAGACTAGCGGGAGGGCTAACCCAAGAGACCCAGTACTTC
TRBJ2-2 | TRBD2 | once | TRBV4-2 | CASSLVAGAGANTGELFF | TGTGCCAGCAGCCTTGTAGCGGGAGCGGGCGCGAACACCGGGGAGCTGTTTTTT
TRBJ1-2 | TRBD1 | once | TRBV4-3 | CASSREYGGGGYANYGYTF | TGCGCCAGCAGCCGAGAATACGGAGGGGGCGGTTATGCGAACTATGGCTACACCTTC
TRBJ2-7 | TRBD2 | . | TRBV19 | CASSIDRRASGRDEQYF | TGTGCCAGTAGTATAGATAGGAGGGCTAGCGGGAGGGACGAGCAGTACTTC
TRBJ2-2 | . | . | TRBV5-8 | CASRDTWNTGELFF | TGTGCCAGCAGAGACACATGGAACACCGGGGAGCTGTTTTTT
TRBJ2-3 | . | . | TRBV6-2/TRBV6-3 | CASSRGGSPGQYF | TGTGCCAGCAGCAGGGGGGGGTCGCCGGGGCAGTATTTT
TRBJ2-5 | . | . | TRBV7-2 | CASSFPGIRETQYF | TGTGCCAGCAGCTTCCCAGGGATTCGAGAGACCCAGTACTTC
TRBJ2-7 | . | . | TRBV7-9 | CASSSAGRTYEQYF | TGTGCCAGCAGCTCGGCAGGGAGGACCTACGAGCAGTACTTC
TRBJ1-2 | . | . | TRBV19 | CASSPYGEERNYGYTF | TGTGCCAGTAGCCCTTACGGGGAGGAGCGGAACTATGGCTACACCTTC
TRBJ1-2 | TRBD1 | . | TRBV24-1 | CATSDTTGRNRYTF | TGTGCCACCAGTGATACGACAGGGAGAAATCGCTACACCTTC
TRBJ2-7 | . | once | TRBV6-5 | CASRGGGTYEQYF | TGTGCCAGCAGGGGAGGGGGGACCTACGAGCAGTACTTC
TRBJ2-1 | TRBD2 | . | TRBV29-1 | CSVERLAGGNEQFF | TGCAGCGTCGAGCGTTTAGCGGGAGGGAATGAGCAGTTCTTC
TRBJ1-5 | . | medium-sized | TRBV7-3 | CASSVDSLQPQHF | TGTGCCAGCAGCGTCGACAGTTTGCAGCCCCAGCATTTT
TRBJ2-6 | TRBD1 | . | TRBV6-6 | CASSRDRIFSGANVLTF | TGTGCCAGCAGTCGGGACAGAATCTTCTCCGGGGCCAACGTCCTGACTTTC
TRBJ2-7 | . | once | TRBV29-1 | CSVALVSEQYF | TGCAGCGTTGCCCTGGTGAGCGAGCAGTACTTC
TRBJ2-2 | TRBD1 | . | TRBV4-3 | CASSQDPGQANTGELFF | TGCGCCAGCAGCCAAGACCCGGGACAGGCGAACACCGGGGAGCTGTTTTTT
TRBJ2-1 | TRBD2 | . | TRBV30 | CAWSVKGTSGEQFF | TGTGCCTGGAGTGTTAAAGGGACTAGCGGGGAGCAGTTCTTC
TRBJ2-7 | . | . | TRBV18 | CASSPDGVSYEQYF | TGTGCCAGCTCACCCGACGGGGTCTCCTACGAGCAGTACTTC
TRBJ1-5 | TRBD1 | . | TRBV19 | CASRDRGHDQPQHF | TGTGCCAGTAGGGACAGGGGGCATGATCAGCCCCAGCATTTT
TRBJ1-2 | . | . | TRBV6-5 | CASSQTVSGYTF | TGTGCCAGCAGTCAGACAGTTTCGGGCTACACCTTC